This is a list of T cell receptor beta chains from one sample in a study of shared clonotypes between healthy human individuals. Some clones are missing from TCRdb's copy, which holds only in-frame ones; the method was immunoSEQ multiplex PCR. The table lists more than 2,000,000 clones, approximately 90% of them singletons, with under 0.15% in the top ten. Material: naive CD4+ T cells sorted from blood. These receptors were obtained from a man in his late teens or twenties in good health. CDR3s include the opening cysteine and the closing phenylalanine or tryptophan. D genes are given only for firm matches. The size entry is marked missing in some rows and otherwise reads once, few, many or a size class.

CDR3aa: CASSFYPRQGDSPLHF
CDR3nt: TGTGCCAGCAGTTTCTACCCAAGACAGGGTGATTCACCCCTCCACTTT
j_gene: TRBJ1-6
len: 16
abundance: .
v_gene: TRBV27
d_gene: TRBD1

CDR3aa: CASRRGDRDTGELFF
CDR3nt: TGTGCCAGCAGGAGGGGGGACAGGGACACCGGGGAGCTGTTTTTT
j_gene: TRBJ2-2
len: 15
abundance: .
v_gene: TRBV28
d_gene: TRBD1

CDR3aa: CASSPTGTRDEQYF
CDR3nt: TGTGCCAGCTCACCAACCGGGACAAGGGACGAGCAGTACTTC
j_gene: TRBJ2-7
len: 14
abundance: .
v_gene: TRBV18
d_gene: .

CDR3aa: CASSPGRFSTDTQYF
CDR3nt: TGCGCCAGCAGCCCCGGACGGTTTAGCACAGATACGCAGTATTTT
j_gene: TRBJ2-3
len: 15
abundance: .
v_gene: TRBV5-1
d_gene: .

CDR3aa: CASSEGSGGTGELFF
CDR3nt: TGTGCCAGCAGTGAAGGCTCAGGTGGCACCGGGGAGCTGTTTTTT
j_gene: TRBJ2-2
len: 15
abundance: few
v_gene: TRBV6-1
d_gene: .

CDR3aa: CASSLLAAATYEQYF
CDR3nt: TGTGCCAGCAGCTTATTGGCAGCTGCCACCTACGAGCAGTACTTC
j_gene: TRBJ2-7
len: 15
abundance: .
v_gene: TRBV7-9
d_gene: .

CDR3aa: CAVSWTGFGGDTQYF
CDR3nt: TGTGCCGTTAGTTGGACAGGATTCGGAGGAGATACGCAGTATTTT
j_gene: TRBJ2-3
len: 15
abundance: .
v_gene: TRBV6-1
d_gene: TRBD1

CDR3aa: CSVEGMQGSTDTQYF
CDR3nt: TGCAGCGTTGAAGGGATGCAAGGGAGCACAGATACGCAGTATTTT
j_gene: TRBJ2-3
len: 15
abundance: .
v_gene: TRBV29-1
d_gene: .

CDR3aa: CASSQGGLAPYEQYF
CDR3nt: TGTGCCAGCAGCCAGGGGGGACTAGCGCCCTACGAGCAGTACTTC
j_gene: TRBJ2-7
len: 15
abundance: .
v_gene: TRBV6-5
d_gene: TRBD2

CDR3aa: CASSPKAGGRYNEQFF
CDR3nt: TGTGCCAGCTCACCGAAGGCGGGAGGGCGCTACAATGAGCAGTTCTTC
j_gene: TRBJ2-1
len: 16
abundance: .
v_gene: TRBV18
d_gene: TRBD2

CDR3aa: CASSYRPDPGNTIYF
CDR3nt: TGTGCCAGCAGCTACCGACCGGACCCTGGAAACACCATATATTTT
j_gene: TRBJ1-3
len: 15
abundance: .
v_gene: TRBV7-9
d_gene: .

CDR3aa: CASATQGPSTNQPQHF
CDR3nt: TGTGCCAGCGCTACTCAGGGTCCCTCTACCAATCAGCCCCAGCATTTT
j_gene: TRBJ1-5
len: 16
abundance: .
v_gene: TRBV6-6
d_gene: .

CDR3aa: CASSQNLGEQYF
CDR3nt: TGTGCCAGCAGCCAAAATCTTGGCGAGCAGTACTTC
j_gene: TRBJ2-7
len: 12
abundance: .
v_gene: TRBV11-3
d_gene: .

CDR3aa: CASSYTGGVTYEQYF
CDR3nt: TGTGCCAGCAGTTACACGGGAGGTGTGACCTACGAGCAGTACTTC
j_gene: TRBJ2-7
len: 15
abundance: .
v_gene: TRBV6-6
d_gene: TRBD2

CDR3aa: CASSFQGLGNSPLHF
CDR3nt: TGTGCCAGCAGTTTCCAGGGGTTAGGGAATTCACCCCTCCACTTT
j_gene: TRBJ1-6
len: 15
abundance: .
v_gene: TRBV28
d_gene: .